The text below deals with one T cell receptor (beta chain). Its specificity is unknown. Germline V gene sequence: CDR1 SGHDT, CDR2 YYEEEE. V was clipped by 3 bases and J by 8 bases; unmatched bases: 9. This CDR3 is built from 14 residues. The data were obtained in a study of cytomegalovirus exposure and HLA in healthy donors. Unrecorded immune exposures were likely, despite nominal health at sampling. Primers: 60 Vbeta forward and 13 Jbeta reverse. Only in-frame clones appear in the TCRdb table, and some are missing; sequencing was by immunoSEQ multiplex PCR. This sample has over 130,000 clones; approximately 76% occur once, and the top ten carry about 2%. Regarding the study as a whole: No immune exposure information besides CMV serostatus was available. Association of a missense DCLRE1C variant with TCR beta V- and J-gene trimming was reported in a later analysis.

Sequenced material: PBMCs. This clonotype was sampled from a man aged 35-49 years in good health and CMV-seronegative. The rearrangement joins TRBV5-6 to TRBJ1-2; 8 bases align to TRBD1. This chain's CDR3 is CASSYVDREEGYTF. In nucleotides, the CDR3 is TGTGCCAGCAGCTACGTGGACAGGGAAGAAGGCTACACCTTC.